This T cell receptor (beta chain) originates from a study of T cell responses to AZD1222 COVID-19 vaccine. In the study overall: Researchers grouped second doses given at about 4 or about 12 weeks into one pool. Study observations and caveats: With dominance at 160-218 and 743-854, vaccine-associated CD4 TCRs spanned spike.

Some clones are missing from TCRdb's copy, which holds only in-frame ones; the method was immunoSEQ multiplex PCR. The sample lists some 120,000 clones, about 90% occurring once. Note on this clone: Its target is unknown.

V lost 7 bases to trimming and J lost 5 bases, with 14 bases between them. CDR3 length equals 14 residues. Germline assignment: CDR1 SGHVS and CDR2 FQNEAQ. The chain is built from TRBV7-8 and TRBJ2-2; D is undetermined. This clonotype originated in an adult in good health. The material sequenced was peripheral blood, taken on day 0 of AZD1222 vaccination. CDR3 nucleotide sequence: TGTGCCAGCATCCCCCCCATAAGAACCGGGGAGCTGTTTTTT. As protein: CASIPPIRTGELFF.